This T cell receptor (beta chain) stems from a study of cytotoxic CD8 clonotypes in ibrutinib-treated CLL. Sequencing used immunoSEQ multiplex PCR; TCRdb keeps in-frame clones, though not all of them. This sample has under 200,000 clones, with under 90% found just once. Germline lookup yields CDR1 SGHDN and CDR2 FVKESK. This CDR3 is built from 16 residues. The ends were cut back, 3 bases at V and 0 bases at J, with 14 bases in the middle. This sample comprised PBMCs, obtained after 24 months of ibrutinib treatment. This chain uses TRBV14 with TRBJ2-5; maybe TRBD2 (5 bases). The sequence derives from a human donor with chronic lymphocytic leukemia. The CDR3 protein is CASSHEGGNYQETQYF. The DNA for the CDR3 is TGTGCCAGCAGCCACGAGGGCGGAAACTACCAAGAGACCCAGTACTTC. Drawing the rest from reference TRBV14 and TRBJ2-5, the complete variable domain is EAGVTQFPSHSVIEKGQTVTLRCDPISGHDNLYWYRRVMGKEIKFLLHFVKESKQDESGMPNNRFLAERTGGTYSTLKVQPAELEDSGVYFCASSHEGGNYQETQYFGPGTRLLVL.